Following are 3 T cell receptor beta chains from one sample sequenced in a study of T cells of healthy individuals. TCRdb analysed the 5' RACE reads with MiXCR anew, one entry per CDR3 protein. The table records some 100,000 distinct CDR3 sequences, approximately 15% of them present only once. The source of these receptors is a human donor in good health.

This clonotype appeared a few times. The chain is built from TRBV20-1 and TRBJ1-2; TRBD1 aligns across 7 bases. Germline V lookup: CDR1 DFQATT, CDR2 SNEGSKA (reference sequence). V shed 5 bases and J 4 bases; nucleotides not matched to a gene: 10. The CDR3 consists of 14 residues. The CDR3 DNA reads TGCAGTGCTTCCCGTGGTACAGGGGCCTATGGCTACACCTTC. Translation: CSASRGTGAYGYTF.

A few counts support this clonotype. The chain recombines TRBV20-1 with TRBJ2-5; either TRBD1 or TRBD2 may fit D (6 bases each). This CDR3 has 14 residues. Trimming removed 5 bases from V and 4 bases from J, with 17 bases in between. Germline V gene data show CDR1 as DFQATT and CDR2 as SNEGSKA (reference sequence). In DNA, the CDR3 is TGCAGTGCTCGTGGGACGGAGGGGGGAGAGACCCAGTACTTC. Translation: CSARGTEGGETQYF.

There are a few counts of this clonotype. The DNA of the CDR3 is TGTGCCAGCAGCCAAGATAGGGGAGTAGGGTATGAGACCCAGTACTTC. Its protein is CASSQDRGVGYETQYF. This chain links TRBV4-2 with TRBJ2-5; D might be TRBD1 or TRBD2, each matching 5 bases. V dropped 0 bases and J dropped 5 bases, with 16 bases sitting between them. Looked up from germline, CDR1 is LGHNA and CDR2 is YNFKEQ. The length of the CDR3 is 16 residues.